The subject of this entry is one TCR beta chain. The target antigen is unknown. Produced via immunoSEQ multiplex PCR; TCRdb's table is partial and in-frame only. The table lists a few million clones, more than 80% of them singletons. The data were taken from a study of shared clonotypes between healthy human individuals. Study-wide points: The generation probabilities recorded for non-shared clonotypes fell below those of clonotypes shared by all four donors. Blood alone was sampled, and tissue repertoires likely differ. Naive subsets usually exceeded memory subsets in estimated richness.

CDR1 and CDR2 from the germline V gene are SGHNT and YYREEE (reference sequence). CDR3 size: 16 residues. The trim removed 4 bases at V and 4 bases at J, leaving 11 bases unmatched. The sequence was collected from a young man in good health. The sequenced sample consisted of naive CD4+ T cells sorted from blood. Described subset: CD45RA+ positively selected. The V and J genes are TRBV5-4 and TRBJ2-3; 8 bases match TRBD2. CDR3 protein: CASSRPDSGGADTQYF. Here the CDR3 DNA reads TGTGCCAGCAGCCGCCCGGACAGCGGGGGTGCAGATACGCAGTATTTT.